The 23 T cell receptor beta chains given below trace back to one sample, sequenced in a study of regulatory T cells in long-lasting Graves disease. Specified time point: newly diagnosed GD, antithyroid drugs for less than 3 months. PBMC RNA served as the TCR library source. The authors built TCR beta libraries using iRepertoire HTBI primers and Arm-PCR of CDR3 regions. TCRdb redid the calling of the multiplex PCR reads with MiXCR, one entry per CDR3 protein. The table has 400,000 to 500,000 distinct CDR3 sequences, less than 15% seen once. These data were also filed under a second study, of T cells in Graves' hyperthyroidism and ophthalmopathy.

Sequences were derived from peripheral blood mononuclear cells (PBMCs), sampled at new diagnosis, from a patient treated with antithyroid drugs. The receptor set was obtained from a woman in her forties or fifties with Graves disease.

In its sample, this clonotype was seen a few times. The chain carries TRBV18 and TRBJ2-1, with D possibly being TRBD1 (5 bases). The CDR3 length is 16 residues. CDR1 is KGHSH, CDR2 LQKENI, per germline. Trimming shortened V by 5 bases and J by 0 bases, and 14 bases separated the two germline ends. This CDR3 reads CASSTRQQSSYNEQFF. Written as DNA, the CDR3 is TGTGCCAGCTCAACTCGACAGCAAAGCTCCTACAATGAGCAGTTCTTC.

The chain recombines TRBV4-1 with TRBJ1-4; TRBD1 matches 10 bases. J lost 0 bases, V lost 4 bases, and 17 bases had no gene match. The CDR3 length is 21 residues. Germline loops: CDR1 MGHRA, CDR2 YSYEKL. Written as DNA, the CDR3 is TGCGCCAGCAGCCGCGAGCCCGGGACAGGGGCGTTCAGGGCAACTAATGAAAAACTGTTTTTT. Its protein product is CASSREPGTGAFRATNEKLFF.

This clonotype was seen only a few times. In DNA form, the CDR3 reads TGTGCCAGCAGCCTCAAACCGGGACTAGCCGAAAGTAGCTCCTACAATGAGCAGTTCTTC. Amino acid sequence: CASSLKPGLAESSSYNEQFF. This chain joins TRBV9 and TRBJ2-1, with 9 bases fitting TRBD2. CDR3 size: 20 residues. In germline, CDR1 is SGDLS, CDR2 YYNGEE. Trimming removed 4 bases from V and 0 bases from J; junction bases left unmatched: 17.

In this sample, this clonotype turned up a few times. V gene TRBV5-6 combines with J gene TRBJ2-2, with a tentative D call TRBD2 (5 bases). Germline CDR1 and CDR2: SGHDT and YYEEEE. Trimming stripped 4 bases from V and 1 base from J, with 8 bases between. CDR3 length: 14 amino acids. The CDR3 here is CASSPGRNTGELFF. The CDR3 DNA sequence: TGTGCCAGCAGCCCGGGGAGGAACACCGGGGAGCTGTTTTTT.

This clonotype was seen a handful of times. This sequence joins TRBV19 and TRBJ2-2; D ambiguous. Germline lookup yields CDR1 LNHDA and CDR2 SQIVND (reference sequence). The CDR3 is 14 amino acids. The V gene lost 9 bases and the J gene lost 1 base, with 12 bases spanning the gap. In nucleotides, the CDR3 is TGTGCCAGCCACGGGCCTCAGAACACCGGGGAGCTGTTTTTT. Translated, it gives CASHGPQNTGELFF.

The chain employs TRBV4-3 and TRBJ2-7; D remains ambiguous. The CDR3 consists of 15 residues. CDR1 and CDR2 (germline): LGHNA, YSLEER. V was cut by 0 bases and J by 1 base, with 10 bases left in between. DNA for the CDR3: TGCGCCAGCAGCCAAGAAGGTGAAAATTCCTACGAGCAGTACTTC. It encodes CASSQEGENSYEQYF.

Here the CDR3 reads CAFSYREKPAWSYNSPLHF. CDR3 DNA sequence: TGTGCCTTCAGTTATAGGGAGAAGCCAGCTTGGTCCTATAATTCACCCCTCCACTTT. V and J are TRBV30 and TRBJ1-6; D gene uncertain. The CDR3 covers 19 residues. The germline CDR1 and CDR2 sequences are GTSNPN and SVGIG (reference sequence). Trimming shortened V by 7 bases and J by 1 base, and 26 bases separated the two germline ends.

In its sample, this clonotype was seen many times. For the CDR3, the DNA is TGTGCCAGCAGCCGCAGTCGTTACAGGGGGCGGAATGAAAAACTGTTTTTT. It is translated as CASSRSRYRGRNEKLFF. This chain connects TRBV7-6 to TRBJ1-4, with 9 positions matching TRBD1. The CDR3 consists of 17 residues. The V and J ends lost 5 bases and 5 bases, in that order; junction bases with no gene match: 12. From germline, CDR1 is SGHVS and CDR2 FNYEAQ.

The table lists this clonotype with a few counts. The chain recombines TRBV7-9 with TRBJ2-1; 7 bases line up with TRBD1. J gave up 9 bases and V 5 bases, and 13 bases lay outside the gene matches. Looked up from germline, CDR1 is SEHNR and CDR2 is FQNEAQ (reference sequence). CDR3 length equals 15 residues. CDR3 residues: CASSPRDSPLLEQFF. CDR3 DNA: TGTGCCAGCAGCCCCCGGGACAGTCCCTTGCTTGAGCAGTTCTTC.

This clonotype was counted at least ten times. The V gene is TRBV3-1, the J gene TRBJ1-2, with a possible D match to TRBD1 (5 bases). The CDR3 loop spans 14 amino acids. CDR1 is LGHDT and CDR2 is YNNKEL in the germline V gene (reference sequence). With 4 bases removed from V and 5 bases from J, the gap between germline ends came to 14 bases. CDR3 in amino acids: CASSLTTDTYGYTF. The CDR3 DNA is TGTGCCAGCAGCCTAACAACGGACACATATGGCTACACCTTC.

This clonotype was found a few times. The chain links TRBV3-1 to TRBJ1-2; D is perhaps TRBD1 (5 bases). Trimming pared 0 bases from V and 5 bases from J, leaving 10 bases between. CDR3 length: 14 residues. The germline CDR1 and CDR2 sequences are LGHDT and YNNKEL (reference sequence). The CDR3: CASSQEFAGYGYTF. In nucleotides, the CDR3 is TGTGCCAGCAGCCAAGAGTTCGCAGGGTATGGCTACACCTTC.

Comment on this clonotype: Possible read error: a much larger clone is one base away. For the CDR3, the DNA is TGTGCCAGTAGTACGGGACTAGCGGGAGACACAGATACGCAGTATTTT. This gives the protein CASSTGLAGDTDTQYF. This chain uses TRBV19 with TRBJ2-3, with 14 positions matching TRBD2. The germline CDR1 and CDR2 sequences are LNHDA and SQIVND (reference sequence). The CDR3 is 16 amino acids. V lost 4 bases and J lost 2; bases outside the gene matches: 2.

The table lists this clonotype with many counts. The rearrangement joins TRBV7-9 to TRBJ2-7; TRBD1 might be the D (5 bases). CDR3 length: 13 amino acids. V dropped 4 bases and J dropped 2 bases, with 9 bases sitting between them. Germline loops: CDR1 SEHNR, CDR2 FQNEAQ (reference sequence). CDR3 DNA: TGTGCCAGCAGCTCCTCAGGGACCTACGAGCAGTACTTC. Translated: CASSSSGTYEQYF.

This clonotype was recorded many times. The chain combines TRBV5-1 with TRBJ1-3; D call uncertain. V was clipped by 4 bases and J by 3 bases, with 17 bases between them. Germline loops: CDR1 SGHRS, CDR2 YFSETQ. CDR3 length equals 16 residues. CDR3 in amino acids: CASSPAFGEYGNTIYF. In DNA form, the CDR3 reads TGCGCCAGCAGCCCAGCGTTTGGGGAATATGGAAACACCATATATTTT.

V gene TRBV4-1 combines with J gene TRBJ2-7; 11 bases are shared with TRBD2. CDR1 MGHRA and CDR2 YSYEKL come from the germline V gene. The CDR3 spans 16 residues. Trimming took 0 bases from V and 3 from J; bases not matched to a gene: 4. CDR3 nucleotides: TGCGCCAGCAGCCAAGATCGAACTAGCGGGAGCTACGAGCAGTACTTC. Protein: CASSQDRTSGSYEQYF.

This clonotype came up many times. This chain joins TRBV28 and TRBJ2-3; D perhaps matches TRBD2 (5 bases). Trimming removed 3 bases at V and 0 bases at J, with 10 bases between. Germline loops: CDR1 MDHEN, CDR2 SYDVKM. The CDR3 extends over 15 amino acids. CDR3 DNA: TGTGCCAGCAGTTTCTTTGCGGGTAGCACAGATACGCAGTATTTT. The encoded protein is CASSFFAGSTDTQYF.

The chain couples TRBV2 to TRBJ2-2; D not resolved. The CDR3 runs to 17 residues. V gave up 8 bases and J gave up 2 bases, with 21 bases separating them. CDR1 is SNHLY and CDR2 is FYNNEI in the germline V gene. In nucleotides, the CDR3 is TGTGCCAGCGGTAATCTGGGCCTCTTCCTTAACACCGGGGAGCTGTTTTTT. Translation: CASGNLGLFLNTGELFF.

On this clonotype: This may stem from a read error, because a much larger clone lies one nucleotide away. Because the CDR3 is missing its conserved closing phenylalanine or tryptophan, this is likely a read error. The chain links TRBV4-1 to TRBJ1-5; tentatively, D is TRBD1 (5 bases). Germline CDR1 reads MGHRA; CDR2 reads YSYEKL. The CDR3 length is 16 residues. V was cut by 0 bases and J by 6 bases, with 15 bases left in between. The CDR3 sequence is CASSQDPGPPGQPQHC. The CDR3, as DNA: TGCGCCAGCAGCCAAGACCCGGGGCCCCCCGGTCAGCCCCAGCATTGT.

CDR3 sequence (DNA): TGCGCCAGCAGCTTCGGTGGGACAGGCCCTTTTAACACCGGGGAGCTGTTTTTT. Translation: CASSFGGTGPFNTGELFF. The gene calls are TRBV5-1 and TRBJ2-2, with 8 bases identical to TRBD1. With 2 bases clipped from V and 2 bases from J, the junction kept 11 bases outside the gene matches. Per germline, CDR1 SGHRS and CDR2 YFSETQ. The CDR3 consists of 18 residues.

In this sample, this clonotype turned up a few times. V is TRBV11-2 and J is TRBJ2-7; 7 nucleotides line up with TRBD1. With 0 bases clipped from V and 7 bases from J, the junction kept 9 bases outside the gene matches. Germline V gene sequence: CDR1 SGHAT, CDR2 FQNNGV. This CDR3 is built from 15 residues. CDR3 amino acids: CASSLDGRQGREQYF. The CDR3 DNA sequence: TGTGCCAGCAGCTTAGATGGTAGACAGGGCAGGGAGCAGTACTTC.

The chain links TRBV4-1 to TRBJ2-4, with D perhaps being TRBD1 or TRBD2 (5 bases each). Germline CDR1 MGHRA, CDR2 YSYEKL. The CDR3 has 16 amino acids. Trimming cost V 1 base and J 2 bases, with 12 bases left between them. CDR3 region: CASSQVGVRTKNIQYF. Here the CDR3 DNA reads TGCGCCAGCAGCCAAGTGGGGGTGAGGACCAAAAACATTCAGTACTTC.

This clonotype was seen a few times. V gene TRBV12-3 or TRBV12-4 combines with J gene TRBJ1-3; D not resolved. V gave up 6 bases and J gave up 3 bases, with 6 bases separating them. This CDR3 is 12 amino acids long. The CDR3 nucleotides are TGTGCCAGCAGGGGTGTTGGAAACACCATATATTTT. Translation gives CASRGVGNTIYF.

This clonotype was seen at least ten times. The gene calls are TRBV9 and TRBJ2-7; 7 nucleotides line up with TRBD1. This CDR3 comprises 13 residues. V dropped 2 bases and J dropped 8; count of bases not matched to a gene: 7. Per germline, CDR1 SGDLS and CDR2 YYNGEE. The CDR3 nucleotides are TGTGCCAGCAGCGTCGAAGGGGGCAGTCAGCAGTACTTC. Translated: CASSVEGGSQQYF.